This TCR beta chain was captured in a study of T cell responses to AZD1222 COVID-19 vaccine. TCRdb's table, derived via immunoSEQ multiplex PCR, lists solely in-frame clones and lacks some. Among around 50,000 clones listed, about 88% were seen once. As for this clone: The antigen is not known.

CDR3 length equals 19 residues. Germline V gene data show CDR1 as LNHNV and CDR2 as YYDKDF (reference sequence). Unmatched junction bases numbered 14, after V lost 0 bases and J lost 2 bases. Study results and limitations: At baseline, seropositivity was found in only 5 to 7 AZD1222 recipients.

The chain recombines TRBV15 with TRBJ2-3; 7 bases agree with TRBD2. Sample: peripheral blood, taken on day 0 of AZD1222 vaccination. The TCR originated in an adult in good health. The CDR3 protein is CATSRDRPLWGGATDTQYF. CDR3 DNA: TGTGCCACCAGCAGAGATAGGCCCCTTTGGGGGGGAGCCACAGATACGCAGTATTTT.